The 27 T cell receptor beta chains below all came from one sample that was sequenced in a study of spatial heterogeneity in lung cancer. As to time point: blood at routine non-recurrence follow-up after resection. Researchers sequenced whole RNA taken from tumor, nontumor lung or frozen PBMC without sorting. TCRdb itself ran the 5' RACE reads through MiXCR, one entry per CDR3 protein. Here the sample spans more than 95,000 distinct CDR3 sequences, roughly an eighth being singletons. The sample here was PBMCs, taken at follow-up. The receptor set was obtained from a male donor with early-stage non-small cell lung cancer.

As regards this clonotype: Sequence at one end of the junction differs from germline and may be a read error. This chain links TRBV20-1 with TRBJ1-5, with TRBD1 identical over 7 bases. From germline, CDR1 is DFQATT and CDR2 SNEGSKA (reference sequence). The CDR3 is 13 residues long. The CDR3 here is CSAISQGQQLQHF. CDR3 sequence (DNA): TGCAGTGCTATTTCACAGGGGCAACAGCTCCAGCATTTT.

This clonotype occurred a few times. CDR3 nucleotide sequence: TGTGCCAGCATCCTAAGTCCGCATCCCCAAGAGACCCAGTACTTC. This codes for CASILSPHPQETQYF. V is TRBV7-2 and J is TRBJ2-5, with D uncertain. The germline V gene has CDR1 SGHTA and CDR2 FQGNSA. The CDR3 covers 15 residues. V was clipped by 7 bases and J by 1 base, with 16 bases between them.

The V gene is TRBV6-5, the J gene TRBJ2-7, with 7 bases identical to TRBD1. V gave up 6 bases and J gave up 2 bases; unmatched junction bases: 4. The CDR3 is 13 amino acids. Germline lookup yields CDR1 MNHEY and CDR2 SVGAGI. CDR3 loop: CASSTQGAYEQYF. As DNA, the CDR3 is TGTGCCAGCAGCACCCAGGGGGCCTACGAGCAGTACTTC.

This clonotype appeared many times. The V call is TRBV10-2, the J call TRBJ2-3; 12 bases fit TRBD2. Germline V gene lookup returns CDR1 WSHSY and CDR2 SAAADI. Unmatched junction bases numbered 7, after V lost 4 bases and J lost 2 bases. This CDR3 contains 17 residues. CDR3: CASSVSTSGGPTDTQYF. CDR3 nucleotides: TGCGCCAGCAGTGTCTCGACTAGCGGGGGACCCACAGATACGCAGTATTTT.

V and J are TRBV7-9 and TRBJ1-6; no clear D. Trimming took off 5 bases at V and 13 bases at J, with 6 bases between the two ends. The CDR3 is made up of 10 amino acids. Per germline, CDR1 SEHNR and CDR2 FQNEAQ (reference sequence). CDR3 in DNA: TGTGCCAGCAGCCCGAGTCCCCTCCACTTT. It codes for CASSPSPLHF.

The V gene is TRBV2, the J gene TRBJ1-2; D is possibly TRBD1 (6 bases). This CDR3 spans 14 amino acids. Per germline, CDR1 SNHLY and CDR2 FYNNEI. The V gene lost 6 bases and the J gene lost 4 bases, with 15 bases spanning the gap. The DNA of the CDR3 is TGTGCCAGCAGCGTCGAGGGGGGAATCTATGGCTACACCTTC. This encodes CASSVEGGIYGYTF.

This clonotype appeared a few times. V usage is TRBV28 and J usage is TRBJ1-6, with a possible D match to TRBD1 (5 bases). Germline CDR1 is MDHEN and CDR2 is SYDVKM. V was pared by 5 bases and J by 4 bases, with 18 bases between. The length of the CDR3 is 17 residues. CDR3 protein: CASSLATSGTYNSPLHF. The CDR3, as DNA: TGTGCCAGCAGTCTCGCCACCTCGGGGACTTATAATTCACCCCTCCACTTT.

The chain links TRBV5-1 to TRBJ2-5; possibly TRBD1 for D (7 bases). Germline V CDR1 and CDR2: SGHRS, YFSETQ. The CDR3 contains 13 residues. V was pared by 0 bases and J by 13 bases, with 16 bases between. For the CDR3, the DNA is TGCGCCAGCAGCTTGGAGGGACAGCGGGCTCCGTACTTC. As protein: CASSLEGQRAPYF.

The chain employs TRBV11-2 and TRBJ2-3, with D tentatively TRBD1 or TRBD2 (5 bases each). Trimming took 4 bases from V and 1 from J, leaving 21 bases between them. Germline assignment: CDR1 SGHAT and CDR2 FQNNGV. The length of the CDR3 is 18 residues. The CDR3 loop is CASSSGTEGRTGTDTQYF. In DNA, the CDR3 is TGTGCCAGCAGCTCCGGGACGGAAGGTCGAACGGGCACAGATACGCAGTATTTT.

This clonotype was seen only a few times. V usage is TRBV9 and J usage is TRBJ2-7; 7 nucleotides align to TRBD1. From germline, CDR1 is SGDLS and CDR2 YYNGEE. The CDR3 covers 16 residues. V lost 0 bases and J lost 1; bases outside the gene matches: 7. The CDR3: CASSVGEDRQSYEQYF. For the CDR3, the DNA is TGTGCCAGCAGCGTAGGTGAGGACAGGCAATCCTACGAGCAGTACTTC. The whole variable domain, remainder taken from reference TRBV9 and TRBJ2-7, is DSGVTQTPKHLITATGQRVTLRCSPRSGDLSVYWYQQSLDQGLQFLIQYYNGEERAKGNILERFSAQQFPDLHSELNLSSLELGDSALYFCASSVGEDRQSYEQYFGPGTRLTVT.

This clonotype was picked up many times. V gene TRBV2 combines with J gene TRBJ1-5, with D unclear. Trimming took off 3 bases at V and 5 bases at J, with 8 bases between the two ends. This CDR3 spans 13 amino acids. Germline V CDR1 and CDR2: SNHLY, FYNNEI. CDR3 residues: CASSDEGYQPQHF. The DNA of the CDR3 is TGTGCCAGCAGTGATGAAGGGTATCAGCCCCAGCATTTT.

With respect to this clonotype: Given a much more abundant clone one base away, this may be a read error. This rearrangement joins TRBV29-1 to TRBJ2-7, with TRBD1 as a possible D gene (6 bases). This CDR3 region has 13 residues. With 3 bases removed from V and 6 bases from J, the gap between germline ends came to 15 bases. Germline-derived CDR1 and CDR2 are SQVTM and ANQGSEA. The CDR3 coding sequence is TGCAGCGTTGAGGGGGCAGGCACCTGCGAGCAGTACTTC. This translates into CSVEGAGTCEQYF.

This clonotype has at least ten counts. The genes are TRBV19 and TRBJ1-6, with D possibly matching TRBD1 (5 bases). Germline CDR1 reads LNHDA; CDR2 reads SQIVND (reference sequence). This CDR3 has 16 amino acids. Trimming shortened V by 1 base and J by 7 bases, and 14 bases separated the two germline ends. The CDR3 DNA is TGTGCCAGTAGTATAGTTTCCGGGACGGGAAATTCACCCCTCCACTTT. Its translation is CASSIVSGTGNSPLHF.

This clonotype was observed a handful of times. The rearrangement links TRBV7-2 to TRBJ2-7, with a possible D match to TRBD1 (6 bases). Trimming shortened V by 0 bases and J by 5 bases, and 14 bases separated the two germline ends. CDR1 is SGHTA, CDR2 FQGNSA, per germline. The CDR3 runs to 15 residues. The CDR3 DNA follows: TGTGCCAGCAGCTTAGCCCCTACAGGGTCCAACGAGCAGTACTTC. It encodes CASSLAPTGSNEQYF.

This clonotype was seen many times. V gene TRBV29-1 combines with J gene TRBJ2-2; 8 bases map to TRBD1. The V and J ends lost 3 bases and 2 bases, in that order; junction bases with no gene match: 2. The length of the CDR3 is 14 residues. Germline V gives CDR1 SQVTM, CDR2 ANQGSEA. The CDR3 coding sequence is TGCAGCGTTGATGGACAGGGAAACACCGGGGAGCTGTTTTTT. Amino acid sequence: CSVDGQGNTGELFF.

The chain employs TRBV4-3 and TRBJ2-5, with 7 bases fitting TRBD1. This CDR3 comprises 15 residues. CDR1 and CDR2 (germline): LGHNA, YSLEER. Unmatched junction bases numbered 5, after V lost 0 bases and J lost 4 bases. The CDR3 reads CASSQEIGGRETQYF. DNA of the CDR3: TGCGCCAGCAGCCAAGAAATAGGGGGCCGAGAGACCCAGTACTTC.

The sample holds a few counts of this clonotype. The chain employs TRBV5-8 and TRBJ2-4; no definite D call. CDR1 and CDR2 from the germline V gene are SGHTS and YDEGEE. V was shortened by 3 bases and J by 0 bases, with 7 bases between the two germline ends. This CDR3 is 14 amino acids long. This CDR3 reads CASSWGIAKNIQYF. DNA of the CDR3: TGTGCCAGCAGCTGGGGAATAGCCAAAAACATTCAGTACTTC.

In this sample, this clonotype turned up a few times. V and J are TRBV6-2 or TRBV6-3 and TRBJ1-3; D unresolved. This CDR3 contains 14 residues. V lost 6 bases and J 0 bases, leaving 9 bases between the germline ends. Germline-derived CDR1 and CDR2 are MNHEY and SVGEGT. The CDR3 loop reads CASRNDNSGNTIYF. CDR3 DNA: TGTGCCAGCAGGAACGACAACTCTGGAAACACCATATATTTT.

The CDR3 nucleotides are TGTGCCAGCAGCGTAGACAGGGGGCCTTACAATGAGCAGTTCTTC. Translated: CASSVDRGPYNEQFF. V gene TRBV9 combines with J gene TRBJ2-1, with 9 bases lining up with TRBD1. The trim removed 0 bases at V and 4 bases at J, leaving 2 bases unmatched. Germline CDR1 is SGDLS and CDR2 is YYNGEE. This CDR3 contains 15 residues.

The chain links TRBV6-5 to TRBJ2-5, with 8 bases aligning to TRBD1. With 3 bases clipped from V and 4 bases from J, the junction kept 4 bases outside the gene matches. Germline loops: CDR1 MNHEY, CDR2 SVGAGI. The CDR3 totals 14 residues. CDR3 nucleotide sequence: TGTGCCAGCAGTTATGGCAGGGGGCGAGAGACCCAGTACTTC. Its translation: CASSYGRGRETQYF.

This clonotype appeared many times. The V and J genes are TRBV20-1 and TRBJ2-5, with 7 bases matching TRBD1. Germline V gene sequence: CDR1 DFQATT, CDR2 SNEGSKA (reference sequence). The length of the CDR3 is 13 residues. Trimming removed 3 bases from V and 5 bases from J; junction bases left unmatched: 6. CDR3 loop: CSASIQGLETQYF. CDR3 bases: TGCAGTGCTAGTATACAGGGGTTGGAGACCCAGTACTTC.

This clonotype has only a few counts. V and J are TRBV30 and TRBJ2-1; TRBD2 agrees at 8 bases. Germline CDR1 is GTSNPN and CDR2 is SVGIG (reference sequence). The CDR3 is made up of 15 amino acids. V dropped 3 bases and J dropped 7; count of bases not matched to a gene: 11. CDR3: CAWSLIAGSGNEQFF. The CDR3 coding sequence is TGTGCCTGGAGCCTAATAGCGGGGTCGGGGAATGAGCAGTTCTTC.

CDR3 DNA sequence: TGCGCCAGCAGCTGGGGCGGAGGGGGCCAAAACACTGAAGCTTTCTTT. This encodes CASSWGGGGQNTEAFF. V gene TRBV5-1 combines with J gene TRBJ1-1; 7 nucleotides match TRBD1. Trimming took 3 bases from V and 2 from J; bases not matched to a gene: 10. Per the germline V gene, CDR1 is SGHRS and CDR2 is YFSETQ. The length of the CDR3 is 16 residues.

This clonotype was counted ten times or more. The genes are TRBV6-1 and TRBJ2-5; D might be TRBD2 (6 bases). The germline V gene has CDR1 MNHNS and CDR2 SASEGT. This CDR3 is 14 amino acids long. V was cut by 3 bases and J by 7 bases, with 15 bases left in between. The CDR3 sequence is CASSDQLAFGTQYF. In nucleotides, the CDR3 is TGTGCCAGCAGTGACCAGCTAGCGTTTGGGACCCAGTACTTC.

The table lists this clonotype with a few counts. The DNA for the CDR3 is TGTGCCAGCAGCCCACCGCAGGGAGTAGATACGCAGTATTTT. The encoded protein is CASSPPQGVDTQYF. The J gene is TRBJ2-3, the V gene TRBV3-1; tentatively, D is TRBD1 or TRBD2 (5 bases each). With 4 bases removed from V and 5 bases from J, the gap between germline ends came to 13 bases. CDR3 length: 14 amino acids. From germline, CDR1 is LGHDT and CDR2 YNNKEL (reference sequence).

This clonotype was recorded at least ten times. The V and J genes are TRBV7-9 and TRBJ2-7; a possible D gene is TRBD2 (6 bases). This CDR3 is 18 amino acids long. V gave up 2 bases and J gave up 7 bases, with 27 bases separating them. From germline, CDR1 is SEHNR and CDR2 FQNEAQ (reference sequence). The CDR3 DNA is TGTGCCAGCAGCTTATTTGTTCTGACGGGCCGGACTATCGGTGAGCAGTACTTC. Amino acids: CASSLFVLTGRTIGEQYF.

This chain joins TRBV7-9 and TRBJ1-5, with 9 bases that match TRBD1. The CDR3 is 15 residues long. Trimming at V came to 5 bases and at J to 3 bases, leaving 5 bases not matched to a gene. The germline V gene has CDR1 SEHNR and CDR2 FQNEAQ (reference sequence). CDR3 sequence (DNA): TGTGCCAGCAGCCTGGGACAGGGAAACAATCAGCCCCAGCATTTT. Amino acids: CASSLGQGNNQPQHF.